A selection of T cell receptor beta chains follows, all from one sample in a study of OX40 agonist ivuxolimab in advanced cancers. The data were produced by immunoSEQ multiplex PCR, yet TCRdb's version contains in-frame clones alone and is incomplete. This sample has approximately 82,000 clones; approximately 89% occur once, and the top ten carry 2% to 2.5%. The sequencing here drew on CD4+ or CD8+ T cells sorted from blood, taken in a trial of the OX40 agonist ivuxolimab. Every receptor here comes from an adult with an advanced solid tumor such as melanoma, head and neck, liver or kidney cancer. Each CDR3 is given with its conserved first and last residue. The D gene is left open where the match is weak. Clone size is shown for a subset of rows, as once, few, many or a class of expanded clone.

TRBV7-9	few	TRBJ1-2	.	TGTGCCAGCAGCTTAGGGGCAGCTAACTATGGCTACACCTTC	CASSLGAANYGYTF
TRBV6-5	.	TRBJ1-5	.	TGTGCCAGCAGTTACTCGCCGAATCAGCCCCAGCATTTT	CASSYSPNQPQHF
TRBV7-9	.	TRBJ1-2	.	TGTGCCAGCAGCTCCTCGGGGGAAGGTGGCTACACCTTC	CASSSSGEGGYTF
TRBV11-2	.	TRBJ1-1	TRBD1	TGTGCCAGCTCTAGGCCGGGACAGGGTATGAACACTGAAGCTTTCTTT	CASSRPGQGMNTEAFF
TRBV9	.	TRBJ2-2	.	TGTGCCAGCAGCGTAGAACCGATGAACACCGGGGAGCTGTTTTTT	CASSVEPMNTGELFF
TRBV6-6	.	TRBJ2-2	.	TGTGCCAGCAGTTCACCCGTCCGGGGGAACACCGGGGAGCTGTTTTTT	CASSSPVRGNTGELFF
TRBV6-1	.	TRBJ1-4	.	TGTGCCAGCAGTGTTGGGGAATTACGTGAAAAACTGTTTTTT	CASSVGELREKLFF
TRBV2	.	TRBJ1-3	.	TGTGCCAGCATCCTGTGGAAGGGGGCTGGAAACACCATATATTTT	CASILWKGAGNTIYF
TRBV18	.	TRBJ2-2	TRBD1	TGTGCCAGCTCACCGTACAGGGGGCAAACCGGGGAGCTGTTTTTT	CASSPYRGQTGELFF
TRBV30	once	TRBJ2-7	TRBD2	TGTGCCTTCTCACCGGGGGGGGTGAAGCAGTACTTC	CAFSPGGVKQYF
TRBV29-1	.	TRBJ2-7	TRBD1	TGCAGCGTTCCAAATAGGGACAGGGATCAGTCGGAGCAGTACTTC	CSVPNRDRDQSEQYF
TRBV28	once	TRBJ2-7	.	TGTGCCAGCAGTTTTGAGTCTCTCACCTACGAGCAGTACTTC	CASSFESLTYEQYF
TRBV2	.	TRBJ2-3	TRBD2	TGTGCCAGCGGGGTTTCGAGACTAGCGGGGGGCACAGATACGCAGTATTTT	CASGVSRLAGGTDTQYF
TRBV7-3	.	TRBJ1-1	.	TGTGCCAGCAGCTTAATGCGGGACACTGAAGCTTTCTTT	CASSLMRDTEAFF
TRBV30	.	TRBJ2-1	.	TGTGCCTGGAGTGTAGGGCCAGAGAACAATGAGCAGTTCTTC	CAWSVGPENNEQFF
TRBV30	.	TRBJ2-2	TRBD1	TGTGCCTGGGAGAAGGGGACAGGGGCCACCGGGGAGCTGTTTTTT	CAWEKGTGATGELFF
TRBV5-1	.	TRBJ1-2	TRBD1	TGCGCCAGCAGCTCAGGGACAGGGTACAACTATGGCTACACCTTC	CASSSGTGYNYGYTF
TRBV6-1	.	TRBJ2-7	.	TGTGCCAGCAATCGGCAGGGGAAGTACGAGCAGTACTTC	CASNRQGKYEQYF
TRBV11-2	.	TRBJ2-3	TRBD2	TGTGCCAGCAGCCAGAGGCGGGGGGGCGGCACAGATACGCAGTATTTT	CASSQRRGGGTDTQYF
TRBV5-6	.	TRBJ1-3	.	TGTGCCAGCAGCCGAAGGGCCGGGTCCTCTGGAAACACCATATATTTT	CASSRRAGSSGNTIYF
TRBV19	once	TRBJ2-3	.	TGTGCCAGTAGTTTTGGGACCGCTAGGCAATTTGACACGCAGTATTTT	CASSFGTARQFDTQYF
TRBV14	.	TRBJ2-2	TRBD1	TGTGCCAGCAGGAGCACAGGGGTACTGTTTTTT	CASRSTGVLFF
TRBV5-1	.	TRBJ2-6	TRBD1	TGCGCCAGCAGCTCAACAGGGGGATTCTCTGGGGCCAACGTCCTGACTTTC	CASSSTGGFSGANVLTF
TRBV28	.	TRBJ1-2	.	TGTGCCAGCAGTTTTTGGGACGGAGATTATGGCTACACCTTC	CASSFWDGDYGYTF
TRBV5-6	.	TRBJ1-2	TRBD1	TGTGCCAGCAGCTTGACAGGGGACCGATATGGCTACACCTTC	CASSLTGDRYGYTF
TRBV5-4	.	TRBJ2-1	TRBD1	TGTGCCAGCAGCCCCCGACAGGGGTACAATGAGCAGTTCTTC	CASSPRQGYNEQFF
TRBV5-1	.	TRBJ2-7	TRBD2	TGCGCCAGCAGCCCCGGGACTACCTACGAGCAGTACTTC	CASSPGTTYEQYF
TRBV28	.	TRBJ1-5	.	TGTGCCAGCAGAGAATGGGGGGCACGGAGCAATCAGCCCCAGCATTTT	CASREWGARSNQPQHF
TRBV7-2	.	TRBJ2-7	.	TGTGCCAGCAGCCTAATAGGGAGCTCCTACGAGCAGTACTTC	CASSLIGSSYEQYF
TRBV19	once	TRBJ2-2	.	TGTGCCAGTACCATTCACCCCACAGGGGAGGCCGGGGAGCTGTTTTTT	CASTIHPTGEAGELFF
TRBV29-1	once	TRBJ1-1	TRBD1	TGCAGCGTGAGGACAGGCTCGGTCCCTGAAGCTTTCTTT	CSVRTGSVPEAFF
TRBV13	.	TRBJ2-1	.	TGTGCCAGCAGCCGATGGACTGCGTACAATGAGCAGTTCTTC	CASSRWTAYNEQFF
TRBV5-1	.	TRBJ1-5	.	TGCGCCAGCAGCCAGAGGGGAGGAGAACAGCCCCAGCATTTT	CASSQRGGEQPQHF
TRBV6-1	.	TRBJ1-5	TRBD1	TGTGCCAGCAGGAGGGACAGGGGGACTGTTCAGCCCCAGCATTTT	CASRRDRGTVQPQHF
TRBV6-4	.	TRBJ1-5	TRBD1	TGTGCCAGCAGTAGCGGGGACAGGCCCTCATGTCAGCCCCAGCATTTT	CASSSGDRPSCQPQHF
TRBV7-9	.	TRBJ2-1	TRBD2	TGTGCCAGCAGGGAGAGCGGGGGGCCCTACAATGAGCAGTTCTTC	CASRESGGPYNEQFF
TRBV5-1	few	TRBJ1-2	.	TGCGCCAGCAGCACCGGACAGCCCTTCCATGGCTACACCTTC	CASSTGQPFHGYTF
TRBV5-8	.	TRBJ2-7	TRBD1	TGTGCCAGCAGCTCGACCGGGACAGGGTTTGGGGAGCAGTACTTC	CASSSTGTGFGEQYF
TRBV5-1	.	TRBJ2-6	TRBD2	TGCGCCAGCGCCAGTAGCGGGGGCTTATCTGGGGCCAACGTCCTGACTTTC	CASASSGGLSGANVLTF
TRBV7-9	.	TRBJ2-1	TRBD2	TGTGCCAGCAGCCCGGGACTAGCGGGGGGTAGCTCCTACAATGAGCAGTTCTTC	CASSPGLAGGSSYNEQFF
TRBV5-6	.	TRBJ2-1	.	TGTGCCAGCAGCTTGATGCGGGGGCCTTACAATGAGCAGTTCTTC	CASSLMRGPYNEQFF
TRBV29-1	few	TRBJ1-2	.	TGCAGCGTTGAAGATCTTCTTAGGGCCCGAGGCTACACCTTC	CSVEDLLRARGYTF
TRBV2	.	TRBJ1-1	.	TGTGCCAGCAGTCAAAGGGGGTGGGGCACTGAAGCTTTCTTT	CASSQRGWGTEAFF
TRBV6-5	few	TRBJ1-6	.	TGTGCCAGCAGTTGGGACTCAGGGAGACGGCCCCTCCACTTT	CASSWDSGRRPLHF
TRBV6-1	.	TRBJ2-7	TRBD2	TGTGCCAGCAGTGAAGATGGCGGGGGTGTGGTCCACGAGCAGTACTTC	CASSEDGGGVVHEQYF
TRBV5-4	.	TRBJ2-5	TRBD2	TGTGCCAGCAGCCGTAGCGGGTCCCAAGAGACCCAGTACTTC	CASSRSGSQETQYF
TRBV6-5	.	TRBJ2-7	.	TGTGCCAGCAGTTATGGGGGCCGCGAGCAGTACTTC	CASSYGGREQYF
TRBV5-1	.	TRBJ2-7	TRBD1	TGCGCCAGCGGAAGGACAGGGGCCGCGTACGAGCAGTACTTC	CASGRTGAAYEQYF